Shown below are 10 T cell receptor beta chains from a single sample sequenced in a study of cytomegalovirus exposure and HLA in healthy donors. The PCR made use of 60 Vbeta and 13 Jbeta primers. Profiling relied on immunoSEQ multiplex PCR, and the TCRdb table lists in-frame clones only, not all of them. Of under 150,000 clones in the sample, roughly 80% were seen once. Sequencing was done on a sample of PBMCs. Every receptor here comes from a woman aged 30 to 39 in good health and CMV-seropositive.

V is TRBV6-6 and J is TRBJ1-6, with D hard to call. With 4 bases removed from V and 5 bases from J, the gap between germline ends came to 15 bases. The germline V gene encodes CDR1 MNHNY and CDR2 SVGAGI (reference sequence). This CDR3 is built from 16 residues. The CDR3 protein is CASSSLNPADNSPLHF. CDR3 DNA: TGTGCCAGCAGTTCCTTAAACCCAGCGGATAATTCACCCCTCCACTTT.

The V gene is TRBV7-8, the J gene TRBJ1-5, with 9 positions matching TRBD1. The CDR3 sequence is 16 residues long. In germline, CDR1 is SGHVS, CDR2 FQNEAQ. The V segment lost 1 base and the J segment 7 bases; nucleotides outside the gene matches: 8. This chain's CDR3 is CASSLGDREIGQPQHF. The CDR3 DNA sequence: TGTGCCAGCAGCTTAGGGGACAGGGAAATAGGACAGCCCCAGCATTTT.

The chain is built from TRBV10-3 and TRBJ2-6; D call uncertain. The CDR3 loop spans 14 amino acids. Germline V gene sequence: CDR1 ENHRY, CDR2 SYGVKD. Trimming removed 3 bases from V and 2 bases from J, with 5 bases in between. This CDR3 reads CAISDIAGANVLTF. In nucleotides, the CDR3 is TGTGCCATCAGTGATATTGCTGGGGCCAACGTCCTGACTTTC.

This clone was seen a few times. The gene calls are TRBV6-1 and TRBJ1-1, with D maybe TRBD1 (6 bases). V lost 0 bases and J lost 5, with 13 bases in between. CDR3 length equals 15 residues. Germline-derived CDR1 and CDR2 are MNHNS and SASEGT. CDR3 in amino acids: CASSEAAGASTEAFF. DNA of the CDR3: TGTGCCAGCAGTGAAGCGGCGGGGGCCTCAACTGAAGCTTTCTTT.

This chain joins TRBV5-4 and TRBJ2-5, with TRBD2 as a possible D gene (6 bases). The J call may be mistaken, given a closer DNA end match to TRBJ2-7. Germline V CDR1 and CDR2: SGHNT, YYREEE (reference sequence). This CDR3 comprises 13 residues. The CDR3 loop is CASAAGGAYEQYF. DNA of the CDR3: TGTGCCAGCGCAGCGGGCGGAGCCTACGAGCAGTACTTC.

Only a few counts were recorded for this clone. The chain has TRBV7-9 and TRBJ2-7, with D uncertain. The CDR3 is 13 residues long. With 4 bases removed from V and 5 bases from J, the gap between germline ends came to 12 bases. Germline assignment: CDR1 SEHNR and CDR2 FQNEAQ (reference sequence). For the CDR3, the DNA is TGTGCCAGCAGCTCCCCCCTGGCCGACGAGCAGTACTTC. Translating gives CASSSPLADEQYF.

V gene TRBV19 combines with J gene TRBJ2-5; 8 bases are a match to TRBD1. Germline values: CDR1 LNHDA, CDR2 SQIVND (reference sequence). Losses at the gene ends were 5 bases for V and 5 bases for J; bases not matched to a gene: 7. The CDR3 runs to 14 residues. The CDR3, as DNA: TGTGCCAGTAGTTCCTACGGACAGGGTGAGACCCAGTACTTC. Translation gives CASSSYGQGETQYF.

The rearrangement links TRBV19 to TRBJ2-7; D perhaps matches TRBD2 (6 bases). CDR3 length: 13 amino acids. In germline, CDR1 is LNHDA, CDR2 SQIVND (reference sequence). The V and J ends lost 3 bases and 3 bases respectively, with 9 bases between them. Here the CDR3 reads CASSMVGGYEQYF. The DNA for the CDR3 is TGTGCCAGTAGTATGGTCGGGGGCTACGAGCAGTACTTC.

This clone has a single count. The V gene is TRBV11-3, the J gene TRBJ2-1; 7 nucleotides match TRBD2. V lost 1 base and J lost 2; bases outside the gene matches: 2. The CDR3 extends over 15 amino acids. Germline assignment: CDR1 SGHNT and CDR2 YENEEA. CDR3 sequence reads: CASSLGAGAYNEQFF. As DNA, the CDR3 is TGTGCCAGCAGCTTAGGGGCGGGAGCCTACAATGAGCAGTTCTTC.

The chain links TRBV9 to TRBJ2-7, with D perhaps TRBD2 (5 bases). Germline-derived CDR1 and CDR2 are SGDLS and YYNGEE. This CDR3 contains 18 residues. Trimming stripped 0 bases from V and 5 bases from J, with 24 bases between. The chain's CDR3 is CASSVDLLSAGVPNEQYF. The CDR3 DNA is TGTGCCAGCAGCGTAGATCTTCTTAGCGCAGGAGTCCCTAACGAGCAGTACTTC.